Included here is one TCR beta chain sequence, with context. Its antigen is unknown. These data belong to a study of T cell responses to AZD1222 COVID-19 vaccine. Regarding the study as a whole: All repertoire sampling was performed exclusively after the peak T cell response. The donors showed a predominance of white British ancestry and of females, with possible underestimation of clonal diversity. Epitopes outside B.1.351 and B.1.1.7 mutated regions reportedly drew nearly half of spike TCRs. Only five or six AZD1222 recipients were seropositive at baseline.

Profiled with immunoSEQ multiplex PCR; TCRdb holds only in-frame clones, not every one. The data contain about 76,000 clones, roughly 80% of them seen just once; the ten biggest clones take up approximately 27%. Between the trimmed V and J ends, which lost 5 bases and 8 bases, there was a span of 21 bases. This CDR3 has 15 amino acids. From germline, CDR1 is KGHSH and CDR2 LQKENI. This chain uses TRBV18 with TRBJ1-2; D is possibly TRBD1 (5 bases). Sequenced material: peripheral blood, taken 28 days after the second dose of the MenACWY control vaccine. The receptor was derived from an adult who received the MenACWY meningococcal vaccine as a control. The CDR3 DNA follows: TGTGCCAGCTCATTCTGGACACGGGACTCGGAGGGCTACACCTTC. It encodes CASSFWTRDSEGYTF.